There are a few counts of the clone carrying this T cell receptor (beta chain). The entry originates in a study of blood T cell repertoires in COVID-19. Background on the study: The United States, Italy and Spain supplied acute and convalescent COVID-19 samples.

Study processing details: How many nucleated cells were present was estimated from reference gene primer amplification. Clones were sequenced by immunoSEQ multiplex PCR, and TCRdb holds only the in-frame ones, with some missing. Clone size and the V and J calls come from that table; the DNA yielded D and trimming. In the table there are more than 85,000 clones, 85% of which are singletons. This CDR3 comprises 14 residues. V lost 6 bases, J lost 2 bases, and 7 bases stayed unmatched. The V gene's germline CDR1 is SNHLY and CDR2 FYNNEI. Sequencing was carried out using peripheral blood. This TCR was recovered from an elderly man with acute or convalescent COVID-19. This rearrangement joins TRBV2 to TRBJ2-7; TRBD1 matches at 7 bases. The CDR3 sequence is CASSADRVAYEQYF. CDR3 nucleotide sequence: TGTGCCAGCAGCGCTGACAGGGTGGCCTACGAGCAGTACTTC. Drawing the rest from reference TRBV2 and TRBJ2-7, the complete variable domain is EPEVTQTPSHQVTQMGQEVILRCVPISNHLYFYWYRQILGQKVEFLVSFYNNEISEKSEIFDDQFSVERPDGSNFTLKIRSTKLEDSAMYFCASSADRVAYEQYFGPGTRLTVT.